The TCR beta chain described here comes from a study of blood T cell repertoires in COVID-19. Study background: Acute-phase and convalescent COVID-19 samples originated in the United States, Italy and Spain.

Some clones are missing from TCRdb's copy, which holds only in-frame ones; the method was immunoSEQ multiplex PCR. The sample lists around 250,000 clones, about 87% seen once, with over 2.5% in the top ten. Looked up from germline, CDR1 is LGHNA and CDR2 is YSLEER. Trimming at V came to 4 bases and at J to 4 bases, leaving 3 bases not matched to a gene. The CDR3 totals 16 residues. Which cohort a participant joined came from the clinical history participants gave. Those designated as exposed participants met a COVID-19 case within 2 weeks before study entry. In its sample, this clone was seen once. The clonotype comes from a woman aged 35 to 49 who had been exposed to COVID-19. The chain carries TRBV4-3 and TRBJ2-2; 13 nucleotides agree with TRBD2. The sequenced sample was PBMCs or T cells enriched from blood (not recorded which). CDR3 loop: CASSRGLAGSTGELFF. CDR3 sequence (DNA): TGCGCCAGCAGCCGGGGACTAGCGGGAAGCACCGGGGAGCTGTTTTTT.